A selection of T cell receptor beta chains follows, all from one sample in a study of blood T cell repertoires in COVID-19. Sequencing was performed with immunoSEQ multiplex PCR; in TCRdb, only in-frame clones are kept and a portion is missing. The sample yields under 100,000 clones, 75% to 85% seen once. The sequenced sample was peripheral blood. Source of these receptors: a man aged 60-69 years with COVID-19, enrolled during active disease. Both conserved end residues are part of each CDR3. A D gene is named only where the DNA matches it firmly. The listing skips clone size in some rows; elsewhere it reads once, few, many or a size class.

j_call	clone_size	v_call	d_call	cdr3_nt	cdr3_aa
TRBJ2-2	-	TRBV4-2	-	TGTGCCAGCAGCCCCAAATCGAACACCGGGGAGCTGTTTTTT	CASSPKSNTGELFF
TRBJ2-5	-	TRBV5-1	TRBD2	TGCGCCAGCAGCGTGGGGGGGGTTCAAGAGACCCAGTACTTC	CASSVGGVQETQYF
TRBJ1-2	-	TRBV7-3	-	TGTGCCAGCAGCACCAACCACGGGGTCGATGGCTACACCTTC	CASSTNHGVDGYTF
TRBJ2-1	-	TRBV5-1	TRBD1	TGCGCCAGCAGCCCAAGGGGACAGGGGAGGGATGAGCAGTTCTTC	CASSPRGQGRDEQFF
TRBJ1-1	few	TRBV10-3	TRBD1	TGTGCCATCAGGGGACAGCATGAAGCTTTCTTT	CAIRGQHEAFF
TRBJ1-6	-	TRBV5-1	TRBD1	TGCGCCAGCAGCTTCACACAGGGGGATAATTCACCCCTCCACTTT	CASSFTQGDNSPLHF
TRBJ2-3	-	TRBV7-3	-	TGTGCCAGCAGCTCACAGGGACCAGATACGCAGTATTTT	CASSSQGPDTQYF
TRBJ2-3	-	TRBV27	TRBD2	TGTGCCAGTCATAGCGGGGGGAGGACAGATACGCAGTATTTT	CASHSGGRTDTQYF
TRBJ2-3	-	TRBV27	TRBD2	TGTGCCAGCAGTTTATCCCGGACTAGCGGGGGGACGGCGCAGTATTTT	CASSLSRTSGGTAQYF
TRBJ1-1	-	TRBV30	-	TGTGCCGGAGCCCCAGACACTGAAGCTTTCTTT	CAGAPDTEAFF
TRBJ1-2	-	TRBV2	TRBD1	TGTGCCAGTTCCTCCGGGACAGGGGGCCTTGGCTACACCTTC	CASSSGTGGLGYTF
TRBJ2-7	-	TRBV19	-	TGTGCCAGTAGTATAGATGGAGGGGGCGCTGAGCAGTACTTC	CASSIDGGGAEQYF
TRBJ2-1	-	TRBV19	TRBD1	TGTGCCAGTAGTACGGGACAGACCTACAATGAGCAGTTCTTC	CASSTGQTYNEQFF
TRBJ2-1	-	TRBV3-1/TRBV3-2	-	TGTGCCAGCAGCCCAACAAAGGGGCAGCGCAATGAGCAGTTCTTC	CASSPTKGQRNEQFF
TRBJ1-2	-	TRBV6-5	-	-	CASSTSGQGAGYTF
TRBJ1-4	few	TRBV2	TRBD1	TGTGCCAGCAGTGAGGACAGGGGAGGAGAAAAACTGTTTTTT	CASSEDRGGEKLFF
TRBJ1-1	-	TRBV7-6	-	TGTGCCAGCAGCAAGGGAGTGAACACTGAAGCTTTCTTT	CASSKGVNTEAFF
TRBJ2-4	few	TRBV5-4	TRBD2	TGTGCCAGCAGCGTCGGGGGGGCGCGGAACATTCAGTACTTC	CASSVGGARNIQYF
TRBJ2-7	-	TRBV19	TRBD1	TGTGCCACCAAAGACCCGGGACAGGGTCCCTACGAGCAGTACTTC	CATKDPGQGPYEQYF
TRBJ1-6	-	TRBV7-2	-	TGTGCCAGCAGCTTAGGGGGAACAGGGTCTTCACCCCTCCACTTT	CASSLGGTGSSPLHF
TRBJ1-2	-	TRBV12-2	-	TGTGCAAGTCGCTTAGTTGGAAGGGGTCGCTCGAACTATGGCTACACCTTC	CASRLVGRGRSNYGYTF
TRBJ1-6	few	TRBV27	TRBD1	TGTGCCAGCAGTCCGAGGGACAGGGTATCACCCCTCCACTTT	CASSPRDRVSPLHF
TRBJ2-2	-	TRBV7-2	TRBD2	TGTGCCAGCAGCTTAAGCGGGAGTAAGGCCGGGGAGCTGTTTTTT	CASSLSGSKAGELFF
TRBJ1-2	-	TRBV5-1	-	TGCGCCAGCAGCTCTACCACAGGGAACTATGGCTACACCTTC	CASSSTTGNYGYTF
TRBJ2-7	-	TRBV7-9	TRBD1	TGTGCCAGCAGCAGAGGACAGGGCTACGAGCAGTACTTC	CASSRGQGYEQYF
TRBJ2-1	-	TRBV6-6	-	TGTGCCAGCAGTCCCTACGAAACCACCCTGGACAGCCAACAGGGCCACCACAGTGGTGAGCAGTTCTTC	CASSPYETTLDSQQGHHSGEQFF
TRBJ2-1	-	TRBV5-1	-	TGCGCCAGCAGCTCGACTAGTGTCTCCTACAATGAGCAGTTCTTC	CASSSTSVSYNEQFF
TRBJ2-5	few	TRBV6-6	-	TGTGCCAGCAGTTACTCGAAGGGGCAAGAGACCCAGTACTTC	CASSYSKGQETQYF
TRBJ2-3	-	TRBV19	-	TGTGCCAGTTCTCCAGGGCACTCTAGCACAGATACGCAGTATTTT	CASSPGHSSTDTQYF
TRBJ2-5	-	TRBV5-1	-	TGCGCCAGCAGTTACGGGGGCCAAGAGACCCAGTACTTC	CASSYGGQETQYF
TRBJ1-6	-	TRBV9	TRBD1	TGTGCCAGCGGGGGGACAGGGTCGAATTCACCCCTCCACTTT	CASGGTGSNSPLHF
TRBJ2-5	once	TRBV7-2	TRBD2	TGTGCCAGCAGCTTAGCCGGGACTAGCGGCCAAGAGACCCAGTACTTC	CASSLAGTSGQETQYF